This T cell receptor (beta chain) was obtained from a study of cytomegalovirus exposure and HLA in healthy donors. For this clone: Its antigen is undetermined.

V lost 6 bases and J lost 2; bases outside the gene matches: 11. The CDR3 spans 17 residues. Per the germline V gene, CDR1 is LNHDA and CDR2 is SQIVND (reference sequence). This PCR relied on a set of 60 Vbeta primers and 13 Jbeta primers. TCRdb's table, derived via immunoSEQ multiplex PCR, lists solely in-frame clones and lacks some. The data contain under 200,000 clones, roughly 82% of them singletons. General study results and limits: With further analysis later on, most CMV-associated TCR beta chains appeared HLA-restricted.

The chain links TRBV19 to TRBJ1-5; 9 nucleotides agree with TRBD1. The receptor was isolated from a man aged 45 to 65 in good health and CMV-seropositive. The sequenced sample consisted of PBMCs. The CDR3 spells CASRQGTGQLGNQPQHF. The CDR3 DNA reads TGTGCCAGTAGACAAGGGACAGGGCAGTTGGGCAATCAGCCCCAGCATTTT.